The following is a T cell receptor beta chain sequence with its context. Its target is not known. This record comes from a study of T cell responses to AZD1222 COVID-19 vaccine. Study-wide results and caveats: Increased Spike-specific TCR breadth and depth were observed after two AZD1222 doses. Spike was spanned by vaccine-associated CD4 TCRs, with dominance at 160-218 and 743-854. Close to half of all spike-specific TCRs reportedly target regions of the variants that are unmutated. At baseline, seropositivity was found in only a handful of AZD1222 recipients.

Germline CDR1 and CDR2: LNHDA and SQIVND (reference sequence). V shed 4 bases, J shed 13 bases, and the junction held 2 bases outside the gene matches. The CDR3 totals 11 residues. Sequenced by immunoSEQ multiplex PCR; TCRdb stores in-frame clones only, minus some. The sample has 150,000 or so clones; around 93% are singletons. The input for sequencing was peripheral blood, taken on day 0 of AZD1222 vaccination. The V and J genes are TRBV19 and TRBJ2-1, with 9 bases matching TRBD2. The clonotype comes from an adult in good health. The CDR3 loop is CASSNSGRQFF. For the CDR3, the DNA is TGTGCCAGTAGTAATAGCGGGAGACAGTTCTTC. Full variable domain (remainder filled in from reference TRBV19 and TRBJ2-1): DGGITQSPKYLFRKEGQNVTLSCEQNLNHDAMYWYRQDPGQGLRLIYYSQIVNDFQKGDIAEGYSVSREKKESFPLTVTSAQKNPTAFYLCASSNSGRQFFGPGTRLTVL.